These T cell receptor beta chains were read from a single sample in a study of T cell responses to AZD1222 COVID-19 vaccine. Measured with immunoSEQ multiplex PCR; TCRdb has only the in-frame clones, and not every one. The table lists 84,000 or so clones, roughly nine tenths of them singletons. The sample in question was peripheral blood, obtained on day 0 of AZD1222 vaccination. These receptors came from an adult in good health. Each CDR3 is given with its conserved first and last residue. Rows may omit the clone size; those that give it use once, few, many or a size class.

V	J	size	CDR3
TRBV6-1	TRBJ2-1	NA	CASSEGFISYNEQFF
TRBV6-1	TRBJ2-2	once	CASSERESAGELFF
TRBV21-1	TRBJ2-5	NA	CASSKLAEETQYF
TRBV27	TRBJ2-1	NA	CASRGTSAYNEQFF
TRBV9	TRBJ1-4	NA	CASSAEDAKRKKLFF
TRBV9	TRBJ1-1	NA	CASSLGLPPSTEAFF
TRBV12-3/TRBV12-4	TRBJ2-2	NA	CATRIAGSGELFF
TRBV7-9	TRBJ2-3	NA	CASSPTSGLTDTQYF
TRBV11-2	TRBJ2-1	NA	CASAIRGVYEQFF
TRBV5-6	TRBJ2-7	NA	CASSPLASGRTNNEQYF
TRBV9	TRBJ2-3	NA	CASSVGQVRDTQYF
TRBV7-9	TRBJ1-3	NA	CASAYGQINSGNTIYF
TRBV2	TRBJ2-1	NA	CARIASGGAEQFF
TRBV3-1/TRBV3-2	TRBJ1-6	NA	CASSRQGTYSPLHF
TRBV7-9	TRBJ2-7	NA	CASSPRTSGVYEQYF
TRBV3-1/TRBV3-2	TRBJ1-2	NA	CASSSYRTGNYGYTF
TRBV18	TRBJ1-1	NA	CASSPSDRVLNTEAFF
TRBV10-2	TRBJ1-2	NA	CASSEQGPNYGYTF
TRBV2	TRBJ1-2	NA	CASTEGVLSNYGYTF
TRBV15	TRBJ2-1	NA	CATSRPGRGALLEQFF
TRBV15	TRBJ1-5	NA	CATSRDRGQGVNQPQHF
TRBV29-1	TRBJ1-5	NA	CSVGDRDRNQPQHF
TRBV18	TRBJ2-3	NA	CASSEAQASTDTQYF
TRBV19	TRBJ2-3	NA	CASSNGGADTQYF
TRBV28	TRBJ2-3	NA	CASSIAGVRDTQYF
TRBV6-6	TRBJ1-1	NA	CASSTEGQGGLAFF
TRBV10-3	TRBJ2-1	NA	CAISGGQGLTNSYNEQFF
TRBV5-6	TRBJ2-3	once	CASSSTSGGTDTQYF
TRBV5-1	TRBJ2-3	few	CASSLGHLKDTQYF
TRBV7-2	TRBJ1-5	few	CASSLGKQPQHF